The next 24 T cell receptor beta chains were all read from a single sample in a study of T cells in Graves' hyperthyroidism and ophthalmopathy. Researchers took RNA transcripts and amplified the TCR beta CDR3 regions from them. During a first-round RT-PCR of the TCR CDR3, the HTBI primer set was used. TCRdb processed the multiplex PCR reads anew with MiXCR; each CDR3 protein has one entry. This table has approximately 700,000 distinct CDR3 sequences, just under 45% appearing once. Source material: peripheral blood or thyroid tissue (not recorded which). Receptors originate from an adult man with Graves' disease, either hyperthyroidism or ophthalmopathy (not recorded which).

This clonotype was seen a handful of times. V usage is TRBV2 and J usage is TRBJ1-5, with D perhaps matching TRBD1 (6 bases). Between the trimmed V and J ends, which lost 6 bases and 6 bases, there was a span of 12 bases. CDR1 is SNHLY and CDR2 is FYNNEI in the germline V gene. The CDR3 spans 13 residues. The CDR3: CASRPGGRQPQHF. The CDR3 nucleotides are TGTGCCAGCAGGCCGGGGGGGCGTCAGCCCCAGCATTTT. The full variable domain, rest sourced from reference TRBV2 and TRBJ1-5, is EPEVTQTPSHQVTQMGQEVILRCVPISNHLYFYWYRQILGQKVEFLVSFYNNEISEKSEIFDDQFSVERPDGSNFTLKIRSTKLEDSAMYFCASRPGGRQPQHFGDGTRLSIL.

This sequence joins TRBV29-1 and TRBJ1-5, with a tentative D call TRBD1 (5 bases). The CDR3 has 10 residues. Trimming took off 4 bases at V and 9 bases at J, with 7 bases between the two ends. CDR1 is SQVTM, CDR2 ANQGSEA, per germline. Here the CDR3 reads CSVVGGPQHF. Written as DNA, the CDR3 is TGCAGCGTTGTTGGGGGGCCCCAGCATTTT. The whole variable domain, filled in from reference TRBV29-1 and TRBJ1-5, reads SAVISQKPSRDICQRGTSLTIQCQVDSQVTMMFWYRQQPGQSLTLIATANQGSEATYESGFVIDKFPISRPNLTFSTLTVSNMSPEDSSIYLCSVVGGPQHFGDGTRLSIL.

The chain is built from TRBV5-1 and TRBJ1-5; D unresolved. Germline V gives CDR1 SGHRS, CDR2 YFSETQ. V dropped 4 bases and J dropped 9 bases, with 14 bases sitting between them. The CDR3 runs to 13 residues. The CDR3 bases are TGCGCCAGCAGCCCCACCCAAATGGGGCCCCAGCATTTT. This translates into CASSPTQMGPQHF.

J is TRBJ1-4 and V is TRBV5-1; D ambiguous. CDR3 size: 15 residues. Germline CDR1 SGHRS, CDR2 YFSETQ. Trimming removed 4 bases at V and 0 bases at J, with 10 bases between. The CDR3 region has the DNA TGCGCCAGCAGCCGGCGAGGAGCAACTAATGAAAAACTGTTTTTT. Encoded protein: CASSRRGATNEKLFF.

A note on this clonotype: A much larger clone lies a single base off, so this may be a read error. The gene calls are TRBV7-8 and TRBJ1-2; the D is unclear. Trimming removed 1 base at V and 3 bases at J, with 9 bases between. CDR3 length equals 14 residues. CDR1 is SGHVS, CDR2 FQNEAQ, per germline. CDR3: CASSLVQSHYGYTF. The CDR3 nucleotides read TGTGCCAGCAGCTTAGTACAATCGCACTATGGCTACACCTTC.

On this clonotype: A much larger clone differs from this one at a single base, so this may be a read error. The chain combines TRBV25-1 with TRBJ1-4; tentatively, D is TRBD1 (5 bases). The germline V gene encodes CDR1 MGHDK and CDR2 SYGVNS. V was shortened by 3 bases and J by 4 bases, with 18 bases between the two germline ends. CDR3 length: 17 amino acids. Here the CDR3 DNA reads TGTGCCAGCAGTGAGCCTCGGGCAGGGATTGGTAATGAAAAACTGTTTTTT. Protein: CASSEPRAGIGNEKLFF.

The sample holds a few counts of this clonotype. This chain uses TRBV2 with TRBJ1-4, with D tentatively TRBD1 (6 bases). The germline V and J ends were trimmed by 8 bases and 3 bases, with 19 bases remaining between them. Germline V CDR1 and CDR2: SNHLY, FYNNEI. The CDR3 contains 16 residues. Written as DNA, the CDR3 is TGTGCCAGCTCCATCGGGGGGGACACGGCTAATGAAAAACTGTTTTTT. Its translation: CASSIGGDTANEKLFF.

The chain is built from TRBV24-1 and TRBJ1-2, with D unclear. The germline V gene has CDR1 KGHDR and CDR2 SFDVKD. The germline V and J ends were trimmed by 9 bases and 2 bases, with 9 bases remaining between them. CDR3 length: 12 residues. This CDR3 reads CATLGGNYGYTF. The DNA for the CDR3 is TGTGCCACCTTGGGAGGGAACTATGGCTACACCTTC.

Written as DNA, the CDR3 is TGTGCCAGCAGCTTGATCAGGGGAGTAGGCGAGCAGTACTTC. Its translation is CASSLIRGVGEQYF. The V and J genes are TRBV7-2 and TRBJ2-7; D perhaps matches TRBD1 (6 bases). Trimming removed 3 bases at V and 6 bases at J, with 15 bases between. The CDR3 runs to 14 residues. CDR1 and CDR2 from the germline V gene are SGHTA and FQGNSA. Full variable domain (remainder filled in from reference TRBV7-2 and TRBJ2-7): GAGVSQSPSNKVTEKGKDVELRCDPISGHTALYWYRQSLGQGLEFLIYFQGNSAPDKSGLPSDRFSAERTGGSVSTLTIQRTQQEDSAVYLCASSLIRGVGEQYFGPGTRLTVT.

V and J are TRBV6-1 and TRBJ1-4, with D perhaps TRBD1 (5 bases). CDR3 length: 15 residues. Trimming cost V 7 bases and J 5 bases, with 17 bases left between them. Looked up from germline, CDR1 is MNHNS and CDR2 is SASEGT. The CDR3 region is CASKVGGIYNEKLFF. The CDR3 DNA sequence: TGTGCCAGCAAGGTGGGGGGGATCTACAATGAAAAACTGTTTTTT.

There are a few counts of this clonotype. This sequence joins TRBV20-1 and TRBJ1-2, with D possibly matching TRBD1 (5 bases). The CDR3 has 13 residues. Germline V gene sequence: CDR1 DFQATT, CDR2 SNEGSKA (reference sequence). V lost 8 bases to trimming and J lost 0 bases, with 13 bases between them. CDR3 in amino acids: CSWGGGPNYGYTF. The CDR3 nucleotides read TGCAGTTGGGGGGGGGGACCTAACTATGGCTACACCTTC.

This clonotype was detected many times. The chain joins TRBV7-9 to TRBJ2-7, with D possibly called TRBD1 or TRBD2 (5 bases each). Germline loops: CDR1 SEHNR, CDR2 FQNEAQ (reference sequence). There are 15 residues in the CDR3. The V gene lost 4 bases and the J gene lost 0 bases, with 13 bases spanning the gap. In DNA, the CDR3 is TGTGCCAGCAGCTCGAACCAGAGGGGCTCCTACGAGCAGTACTTC. Translation: CASSSNQRGSYEQYF.

The chain has TRBV29-1 and TRBJ1-2; 7 bases match TRBD1. CDR1 and CDR2 (germline): SQVTM, ANQGSEA. The CDR3 is 12 residues long. Trimming at V came to 5 bases and at J to 6 bases, leaving 6 bases not matched to a gene. The DNA of the CDR3 is TGCAGCGTTACTAAGACAGGGAATGGCTACACCTTC. It codes for CSVTKTGNGYTF.

The chain is built from TRBV25-1 and TRBJ1-2; 10 bases align to TRBD1. Losses at the gene ends were 6 bases for V and 4 bases for J; bases not matched to a gene: 11. Looked up from germline, CDR1 is MGHDK and CDR2 is SYGVNS. This CDR3 has 16 amino acids. CDR3 sequence (DNA): TGTGCCAGCAGAAATGACAGGGGGCGCGATTTCTATGGCTACACCTTC. It encodes CASRNDRGRDFYGYTF.

With regard to this clonotype: The CDR3 does not close with the conserved phenylalanine or tryptophan, likely indicating a read error. The rearrangement links TRBV7-9 to TRBJ2-7; D gene unclear. CDR1 and CDR2 (germline): SEHNR, FQNEAQ (reference sequence). CDR3 size: 15 residues. V lost 4 bases and J 3 bases, leaving 16 bases between the germline ends. CDR3 residues: CASSSAQDLLYEQYL. The CDR3 coding sequence is TGTGCCAGCAGCTCAGCTCAGGATCTTCTCTACGAGCAGTACCTC.

This clonotype was seen a few times. V is TRBV19 and J is TRBJ2-5; 13 positions match TRBD2. This CDR3 is 16 amino acids long. The trim removed 4 bases at V and 1 base at J, leaving 3 bases unmatched. Germline CDR1 reads LNHDA; CDR2 reads SQIVND (reference sequence). For the CDR3, the DNA is TGTGCCAGTAGTACCGGACTAGCGGGAGCCCAAGAGACCCAGTACTTC. Protein sequence: CASSTGLAGAQETQYF.

The sample holds a few counts of this clonotype. The chain links TRBV29-1 to TRBJ1-4, with 9 nucleotides matching TRBD1. CDR3 length: 15 amino acids. Germline-derived CDR1 and CDR2 are SQVTM and ANQGSEA. The V and J ends lost 6 bases and 5 bases, in that order; junction bases with no gene match: 10. This CDR3 is CSVQRQGGINEKLFF. CDR3 DNA sequence: TGCAGCGTCCAACGACAGGGGGGGATAAATGAAAAACTGTTTTTT.

This chain connects TRBV29-1 to TRBJ1-2; maybe TRBD1 (5 bases). This CDR3 spans 12 amino acids. The germline gives CDR1 SQVTM, CDR2 ANQGSEA. The CDR3 region has the DNA TGCAGTTACTCGACGCCAGGGTATGGCTACACCTTC. As protein: CSYSTPGYGYTF.

This clonotype was seen once. The chain uses TRBV29-1 and TRBJ1-5; D may be TRBD1 (6 bases). The V end was cut by 7 bases, the J end by 3 bases, with 19 bases between. Germline CDR1 reads SQVTM; CDR2 reads ANQGSEA. The CDR3 runs to 15 residues. As DNA, the CDR3 is TGCAGCGACTCACAGGGCCCCTGGCCCAATCAGCCCCAGCATTTT. Translated: CSDSQGPWPNQPQHF.

The V gene is TRBV25-1, the J gene TRBJ1-5, with D perhaps TRBD1 (6 bases). Germline V gene sequence: CDR1 MGHDK, CDR2 SYGVNS. The CDR3 runs to 14 residues. Trimming stripped 1 base from V and 6 bases from J, with 10 bases between. CDR3: CASSEWAGVQPQHF. The CDR3, as DNA: TGTGCCAGCAGTGAATGGGCAGGGGTTCAGCCCCAGCATTTT. The full variable domain, with the rest looked up from reference TRBV25-1 and TRBJ1-5, is EADIYQTPRYLVIGTGKKITLECSQTMGHDKMYWYQQDPGMELHLIHYSYGVNSTEKGDLSSESTVSRIRTEHFPLTLESARPSHTSQYLCASSEWAGVQPQHFGDGTRLSIL.

This clonotype was counted a few times. One end of the junction varies from germline; a read error may be responsible. The chain is built from TRBV5-1 and TRBJ1-4, with 7 bases identical to TRBD1. Germline-derived CDR1 and CDR2 are SGHRS and YFSETQ. The CDR3 consists of 16 residues. CDR3 amino acids: CASRETGAKANEKLFF. CDR3 DNA sequence: TGTGCCAGCAGGGAAACAGGGGCGAAGGCTAATGAAAAACTGTTTTTT. The full variable domain, in which reference TRBV5-1 and TRBJ1-4 provide the parts outside the CDR3, is KAGVTQTPRYLIKTRGQQVTLSCSPISGHRSVSWYQQTPGQGLQFLFEYFSETQRNKGNFPGRFSGRQFSNSRSEMNVSTLELGDSALYLCASRETGAKANEKLFFGSGTQLSVL.

This chain joins TRBV29-1 and TRBJ1-6; maybe TRBD1 (5 bases). The CDR3 has 15 amino acids. V lost 6 bases, J lost 0 bases, and 12 bases lay in between. From germline, CDR1 is SQVTM and CDR2 ANQGSEA. CDR3: CSVGPGVSYNSPLHF. CDR3 nucleotides: TGCAGCGTCGGACCGGGGGTCTCCTATAATTCACCCCTCCACTTT.

This clonotype was recorded many times. J is TRBJ1-4 and V is TRBV7-8; tentatively, D is TRBD1 (6 bases). V lost 4 bases to trimming and J lost 7 bases, with 19 bases between them. Germline V gene lookup returns CDR1 SGHVS and CDR2 FQNEAQ. The CDR3 runs to 16 residues. The CDR3 region has the DNA TGTGCCAGCAGCTCCCGGAAGACAGGCGGGTCTGAAAAACTGTTTTTT. It translates to CASSSRKTGGSEKLFF.

This clonotype was recorded a few times. V usage is TRBV20-1 and J usage is TRBJ1-2; 7 bases line up with TRBD1. Germline CDR1 reads DFQATT; CDR2 reads SNEGSKA (reference sequence). Trimming removed 0 bases from V and 0 bases from J; junction bases left unmatched: 10. The CDR3 spans 17 residues. CDR3: CSARDRGTERPNYGYTF. The CDR3 bases are TGCAGTGCTAGAGATCGAGGGACAGAGAGACCTAACTATGGCTACACCTTC.